A single sample is the source of the 5 T cell receptor beta chains below, sequenced in a study of cytomegalovirus exposure and HLA in healthy donors (dated by TCRdb to 2017 to 2019). The library was generated by the immunoSEQ multiplex PCR assay. For the multiplex PCR, a mixture combining 60 forward primers for TCR Vbeta segments and 13 reverse primers for TCR Jbeta segments was used. Here the immuneACCESS table is served through TCRdb, limited to in-frame sequences with V and J called. Missing clones are a known gap in these copies; in checked studies unresolved V genes cover under half, and the rest lacks a known reason. Counted in this sample were roughly 220,000 clones; roughly 75% of them appeared once. Roughly 1.9% of the sample comes from the top ten. Sequences were obtained from PBMCs. The source of these receptors is a woman in her twenties or thirties in good health and CMV-seronegative.

This chain uses TRBV6-5 with TRBJ2-5, with D perhaps matching TRBD2 (5 bases). This CDR3 is 15 amino acids long. With 6 bases removed from V and 4 bases from J, the gap between germline ends came to 18 bases. In germline, CDR1 is MNHEY, CDR2 SVGAGI. CDR3 sequence reads: CASSYQGLSGETQYF. The CDR3 DNA is TGTGCCAGCAGCTACCAAGGACTCTCCGGAGAGACCCAGTACTTC.

The rearrangement links TRBV7-2 to TRBJ2-7; D gene ambiguous. Trimming took off 4 bases at V and 4 bases at J, with 8 bases between the two ends. The CDR3 sequence is 12 residues long. The germline V gene has CDR1 SGHTA and CDR2 FQGNSA. Written as DNA, the CDR3 is TGTGCCAGCAGCTGGCTAGAGTACGAGCAGTACTTC. This sequence encodes CASSWLEYEQYF.

The chain combines TRBV11-3 with TRBJ1-1, with D uncertain. Germline V gene data show CDR1 as SGHNT and CDR2 as YENEEA. Trimming took off 0 bases at V and 1 base at J, with 6 bases between the two ends. There are 14 residues in the CDR3. The CDR3, as DNA: TGTGCCAGCAGCTTAGATGAACAGAACACTGAAGCTTTCTTT. Protein product: CASSLDEQNTEAFF.

The chain is built from TRBV4-1 and TRBJ2-5; 9 positions match TRBD2. The CDR3 runs to 14 residues. V lost 5 bases and J lost 5; bases outside the gene matches: 6. From germline, CDR1 is MGHRA and CDR2 YSYEKL. CDR3 DNA: TGCGCCAGCAGCGTCACTAGCGGGCGGGAGACCCAGTACTTC. Translating it yields CASSVTSGRETQYF.

This clone was picked up a small number of times. The chain combines TRBV6-5 with TRBJ1-2, with D perhaps TRBD1 (5 bases). V was pared by 0 bases and J by 8 bases, with 16 bases between. There are 15 residues in the CDR3. Germline-derived CDR1 and CDR2 are MNHEY and SVGAGI. CDR3 DNA sequence: TGTGCCAGCAGTTACTCGTTTACGACAGACGGCGGCTACACCTTC. Its translation: CASSYSFTTDGGYTF.